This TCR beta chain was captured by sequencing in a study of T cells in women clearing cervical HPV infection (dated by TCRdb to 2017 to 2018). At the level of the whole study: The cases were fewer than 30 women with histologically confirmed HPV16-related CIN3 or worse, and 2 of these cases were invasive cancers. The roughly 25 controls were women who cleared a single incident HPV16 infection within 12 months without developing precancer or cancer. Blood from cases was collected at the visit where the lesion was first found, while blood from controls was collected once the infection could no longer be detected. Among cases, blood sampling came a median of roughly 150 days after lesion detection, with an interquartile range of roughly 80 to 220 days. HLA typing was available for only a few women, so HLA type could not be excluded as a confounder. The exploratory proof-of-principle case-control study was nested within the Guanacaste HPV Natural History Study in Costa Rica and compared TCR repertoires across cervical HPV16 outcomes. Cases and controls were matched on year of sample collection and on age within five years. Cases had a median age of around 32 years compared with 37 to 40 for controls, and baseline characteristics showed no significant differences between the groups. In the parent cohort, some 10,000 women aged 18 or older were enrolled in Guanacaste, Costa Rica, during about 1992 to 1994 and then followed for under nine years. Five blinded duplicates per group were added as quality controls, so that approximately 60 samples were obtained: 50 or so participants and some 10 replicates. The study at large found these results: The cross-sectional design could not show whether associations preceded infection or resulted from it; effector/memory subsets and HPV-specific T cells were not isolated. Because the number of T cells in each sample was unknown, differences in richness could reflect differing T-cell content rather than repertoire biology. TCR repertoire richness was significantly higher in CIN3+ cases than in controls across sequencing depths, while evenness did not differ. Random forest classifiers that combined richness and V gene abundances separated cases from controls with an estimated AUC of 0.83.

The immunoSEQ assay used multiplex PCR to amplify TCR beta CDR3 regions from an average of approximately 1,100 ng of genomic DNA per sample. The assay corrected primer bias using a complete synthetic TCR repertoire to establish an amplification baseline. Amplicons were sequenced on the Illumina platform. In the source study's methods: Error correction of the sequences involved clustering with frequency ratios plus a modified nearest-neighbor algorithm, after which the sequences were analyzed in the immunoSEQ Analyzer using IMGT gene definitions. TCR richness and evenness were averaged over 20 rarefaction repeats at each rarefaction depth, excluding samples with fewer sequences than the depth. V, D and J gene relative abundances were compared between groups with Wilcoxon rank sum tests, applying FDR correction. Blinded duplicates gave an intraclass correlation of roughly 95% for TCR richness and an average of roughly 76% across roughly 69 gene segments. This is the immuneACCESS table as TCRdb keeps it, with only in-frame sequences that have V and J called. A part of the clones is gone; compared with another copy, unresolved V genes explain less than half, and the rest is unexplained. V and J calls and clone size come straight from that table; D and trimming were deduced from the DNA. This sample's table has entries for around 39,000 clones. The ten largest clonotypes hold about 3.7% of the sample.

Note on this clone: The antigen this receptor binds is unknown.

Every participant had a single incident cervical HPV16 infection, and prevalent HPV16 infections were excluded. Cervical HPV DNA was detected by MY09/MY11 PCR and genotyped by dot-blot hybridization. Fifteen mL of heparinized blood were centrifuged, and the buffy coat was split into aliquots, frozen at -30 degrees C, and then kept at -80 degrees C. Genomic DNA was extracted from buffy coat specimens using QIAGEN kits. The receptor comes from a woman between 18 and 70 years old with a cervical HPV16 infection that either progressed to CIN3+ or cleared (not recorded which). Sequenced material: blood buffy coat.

This receptor carries the CDR3 CSARDLRWERKREGPYEQYF. Partial CDR3 DNA: TGCAGTGCTAGAGATCTTCGATGGGAACGGAAGCGGGAGGGCCCCTACGAG. Rearrangement joined TRBV20-1 to TRBJ2-7, with 10 bases matching TRBD2. The read stops 3 residues short of the end of the CDR3; the missing end is completed from the germline J gene. The CDR3 numbers 20 residues from cysteine through phenylalanine. The DNA covers only part of the CDR3, 51 bases in frame from base 1. Clipping removes 0 bases from V and 2 bases from J, with 19 as the unmatched junction base count. The germline V gene (reference sequence) supplies CDR1 DFQATT and CDR2 SNEGSKA.